This passage covers 17 T cell receptor beta chains from one sample sequenced in a study of OX40 agonist ivuxolimab in advanced cancers. TCRdb keeps only in-frame clones here, not all; method: immunoSEQ multiplex PCR. Of about 93,000 clones in the sample, 75% to 95% were seen once. Here the sequenced sample was CD4+ or CD8+ T cells sorted from blood, taken in a trial of the OX40 agonist ivuxolimab. Receptor source: an adult with an advanced solid tumor such as melanoma, head and neck, liver or kidney cancer.

The V and J genes are TRBV5-1 and TRBJ2-7, with D unclear. The CDR3 is 13 amino acids. Trimming left V 2 bases short and J 6 bases short, with 12 bases between. CDR1 and CDR2 from the germline V gene are SGHRS and YFSETQ. CDR3 sequence: CASSLRSTGEQYF. CDR3 DNA: TGCGCCAGCAGCTTACGATCCACCGGCGAGCAGTACTTC. Full variable domain (rest looked up from reference TRBV5-1 and TRBJ2-7): KAGVTQTPRYLIKTRGQQVTLSCSPISGHRSVSWYQQTPGQGLQFLFEYFSETQRNKGNFPGRFSGRQFSNSRSEMNVSTLELGDSALYLCASSLRSTGEQYFGPGTRLTVT.

This clone has more than one count but fewer than ten. The J gene is TRBJ1-1, the V gene TRBV7-2, with TRBD1 identical over 7 bases. From germline, CDR1 is SGHTA and CDR2 FQGNSA. The CDR3 length is 12 residues. The ends lost 3 bases at V and 9 bases at J; junction bases unmatched: 4. The DNA of the CDR3 is TGTGCCAGCAGCTTCGGGACAGACCAAGCTTTCTTT. It codes for CASSFGTDQAFF.

The V gene is TRBV5-1, the J gene TRBJ2-2, with 9 bases fitting TRBD2. After removal of 2 bases from V and 6 bases from J, the junction contained 5 bases not matched to a gene. The CDR3 has 15 amino acids. Germline CDR1 is SGHRS and CDR2 is YFSETQ. The chain's CDR3 is CASSLAGGGSGELFF. In DNA, the CDR3 is TGCGCCAGCAGCTTAGCGGGAGGTGGATCCGGGGAGCTGTTTTTT.

The chain joins TRBV6-4 to TRBJ1-2; no clear D. The V end was cut by 0 bases, the J end by 5 bases, with 16 bases between. Per germline, CDR1 MRHNA and CDR2 SNTAGT. The CDR3 loop spans 16 amino acids. This CDR3 is CASSDSIGQSWYGYTF. The CDR3 DNA is TGTGCCAGCAGTGACTCGATAGGGCAGAGTTGGTATGGCTACACCTTC.

The J gene is TRBJ2-7, the V gene TRBV18; D tentatively fits TRBD1 or TRBD2 (5 bases each). The V end was cut by 2 bases, the J end by 1 base, with 12 bases between. This CDR3 is 15 amino acids long. CDR1 and CDR2 (germline): KGHSH, LQKENI. CDR3 region: CASSPGGGPSYEQYF. CDR3 bases: TGTGCCAGCTCACCAGGGGGTGGGCCATCCTACGAGCAGTACTTC.

The chain links TRBV4-2 to TRBJ2-2; TRBD2 aligns across 10 bases. Germline V gives CDR1 LGHNA, CDR2 YNFKEQ. This CDR3 has 15 residues. Germline trimming cut 3 bases from V and 7 bases from J; bases unmatched to any gene: 5. The CDR3 loop reads CASSHQLAGYGELFF. CDR3 DNA: TGTGCCAGCAGCCATCAACTAGCGGGATACGGGGAGCTGTTTTTT.

The V and J genes are TRBV7-9 and TRBJ2-1, with a weak D call TRBD2 (6 bases). Germline lookup yields CDR1 SEHNR and CDR2 FQNEAQ (reference sequence). The V and J ends lost 7 bases and 8 bases respectively, with 12 bases between them. The CDR3 length is 12 residues. The CDR3 here is CASTTSFHEQFF. Here the CDR3 DNA reads TGTGCCAGCACCACTAGCTTCCATGAGCAGTTCTTC.

The CDR3 DNA reads as TGCGCCAGCAGTGAGTCCGTTTACGCTAAAGAGCAGTACTTC. Translation: CASSESVYAKEQYF. This sequence joins TRBV10-1 and TRBJ2-7, with D unresolved. Germline values: CDR1 WNHNN, CDR2 SYGVQD (reference sequence). The V and J ends lost 0 bases and 7 bases respectively, with 13 bases between them. The CDR3 runs to 14 residues.

The CDR3 is CASSRTSGKAQETQYF. The CDR3 bases are TGTGCCAGCAGTCGGACTAGCGGGAAGGCTCAAGAGACCCAGTACTTC. This chain connects TRBV28 to TRBJ2-5; 12 bases are a match to TRBD2. CDR1 and CDR2 from the germline V gene are MDHEN and SYDVKM. J was trimmed by 2 bases and V by 5 bases; bases with no gene match: 6. The CDR3 is 16 residues long.

This clone was picked up a small number of times. V gene TRBV7-9 combines with J gene TRBJ1-2, with D tentatively TRBD1 (5 bases). CDR1 is SEHNR and CDR2 is FQNEAQ in the germline V gene (reference sequence). The V gene lost 5 bases and the J gene lost 3 bases, with 13 bases spanning the gap. This CDR3 comprises 14 residues. The CDR3 region has the DNA TGTGCCAGCAGCCGTCTTGGGACGGACTATGGCTACACCTTC. Protein product: CASSRLGTDYGYTF.

The V call is TRBV6-8, the J call TRBJ2-7; 11 bases agree with TRBD2. The trim removed 6 bases at V and 7 bases at J, leaving 14 bases unmatched. Germline V gene data show CDR1 as MNHGY and CDR2 as SAAAGT. The CDR3 is 16 residues long. CDR3 coding DNA: TGTGCCAGCAGCATTCACCAACTAGCGGGAGTGGGAGAGCAGTACTTC. This gives the protein CASSIHQLAGVGEQYF.

In this sample, this clone turned up once. The genes are TRBV11-2 and TRBJ1-2; D possibly corresponds to TRBD1 (5 bases). Between the trimmed V and J ends, which lost 3 bases and 9 bases, there was a span of 14 bases. In germline, CDR1 is SGHAT, CDR2 FQNNGV. The length of the CDR3 is 13 residues. The CDR3 DNA sequence: TGTGCCAGCAGCTTGGGGGTAGAAAGTCGCTACACCTTC. Amino acids: CASSLGVESRYTF.

The rearrangement joins TRBV30 to TRBJ2-1; D perhaps matches TRBD2 (6 bases). This CDR3 is built from 18 residues. CDR1 and CDR2 from the germline V gene are GTSNPN and SVGIG (reference sequence). The V end lost 0 bases, the J end lost 2 bases, and 20 bases lay between the germline ends. The CDR3 region has the DNA TGTGCCTGGAGTGTAGGAGGGAGTAACATCGGAGCCTACAATGAGCAGTTCTTC. Translating gives CAWSVGGSNIGAYNEQFF.

The rearrangement joins TRBV18 to TRBJ2-2; D unresolved. V shed 2 bases and J shed 6 bases, with 13 bases lying between them. Germline CDR1 reads KGHSH; CDR2 reads LQKENI. CDR3 length: 15 residues. The CDR3 nucleotides read TGTGCCAGCTCACCAAGTGAGGTACTCGCCGGGGAGCTGTTTTTT. This codes for CASSPSEVLAGELFF.

This chain joins TRBV28 and TRBJ1-3, with 7 bases that match TRBD1. There are 13 residues in the CDR3. Germline assignment: CDR1 MDHEN and CDR2 SYDVKM. V gave up 2 bases and J gave up 7 bases; unmatched junction bases: 2. The CDR3 reads CASSLSRGNTIYF. The CDR3 region has the DNA TGTGCCAGCAGTTTAAGCAGGGGGAACACCATATATTTT.

The chain carries TRBV30 and TRBJ1-6; 8 nucleotides align to TRBD1. The CDR3 is 15 residues long. Germline V gene sequence: CDR1 GTSNPN, CDR2 SVGIG (reference sequence). V gave up 2 bases and J gave up 6 bases; unmatched junction bases: 6. CDR3 nucleotide sequence: TGTGCCTGGAGTTCTCAGGGGGCGGGTAATTCACCCCTCCACTTT. Its translation: CAWSSQGAGNSPLHF. Full variable domain (missing parts from reference TRBV30 and TRBJ1-6): SQTIHQWPATLVQPVGSPLSLECTVEGTSNPNLYWYRQAAGRGLQLLFYSVGIGQISSEVPQNLSASRPQDRQFILSSKKLLLSDSGFYLCAWSSQGAGNSPLHFGNGTRLTVT.

In DNA, the CDR3 is TGTGCCAGCTCCCAAGGGAAGACAGACACAGATACGCAGTATTTT. It codes for CASSQGKTDTDTQYF. J is TRBJ2-3 and V is TRBV18; D possibly corresponds to TRBD1 (5 bases). Per the germline V gene, CDR1 is KGHSH and CDR2 is LQKENI. V dropped 6 bases and J dropped 2 bases, with 15 bases sitting between them. CDR3 length equals 15 residues.